These 31 T cell receptor beta chains were all obtained from the same sample, sequenced in a study of identical twins. TCRdb called the 5' RACE reads again in MiXCR, with one record for every CDR3 protein. The repertoire holds 500,000 to 600,000 distinct CDR3 sequences, with 22% as singletons. The same sample was also studied in work on T cells expressing NK-cell markers.

The sequencing input was CD4+ T cells sorted from blood. Receptor source: a woman between 18 and 29 years old in good health.

This clonotype came up many times. The chain uses TRBV12-3 or TRBV12-4 and TRBJ1-1; D gene unclear. V gave up 5 bases and J gave up 3 bases, with 10 bases separating them. This CDR3 region has 13 residues. CDR3 sequence: CASSVSRDTEAFF. The CDR3 region has the DNA TGTGCCAGCAGTGTAAGCCGAGACACTGAAGCTTTCTTT.

The V and J genes are TRBV6-1 and TRBJ2-6; TRBD2 is a possible D gene (5 bases). V gave up 5 bases and J gave up 4 bases, with 9 bases separating them. The CDR3 runs 14 residues. CDR1 MNHNS and CDR2 SASEGT come from the germline V gene. The CDR3 coding sequence is TGTGCCAGCAGTAGGGAGTACGGGGCCAACGTCCTGACTTTC. Translated, it gives CASSREYGANVLTF.

The gene calls are TRBV20-1 and TRBJ2-7, with D hard to call. The CDR3 extends over 12 amino acids. With 1 base removed from V and 5 bases from J, the gap between germline ends came to 9 bases. Germline CDR1 DFQATT, CDR2 SNEGSKA (reference sequence). CDR3 bases: TGCAGTGCTAGAGTCGGCAGCGACGAGCAGTACTTC. Its protein is CSARVGSDEQYF.

This clonotype has a handful of counts. The V and J genes are TRBV5-1 and TRBJ2-7; D is possibly TRBD2 (6 bases). Trimming took off 8 bases at V and 1 base at J, with 16 bases between the two ends. The CDR3 spans 14 residues. Germline values: CDR1 SGHRS, CDR2 YFSETQ. CDR3 coding DNA: TGCGCCAGTACGGCGGGGCCCACATCCTACGAGCAGTACTTC. It is translated as CASTAGPTSYEQYF.

J is TRBJ2-5 and V is TRBV5-5; TRBD2 might be the D (6 bases). This CDR3 is built from 16 residues. Per the germline V gene, CDR1 is SGHKS and CDR2 is YYEKEE (reference sequence). V gave up 4 bases and J gave up 5 bases, with 21 bases separating them. CDR3 region: CASSPGAGLRGETQYF. DNA for the CDR3: TGTGCCAGCAGCCCGGGAGCGGGCCTACGAGGGGAGACCCAGTACTTC.

The chain recombines TRBV6-5 with TRBJ2-2; 12 bases agree with TRBD2. CDR1 is MNHEY, CDR2 SVGAGI, per germline. The V gene end was trimmed by 2 bases and the J gene end by 5 bases; junction bases not matched to a gene: 3. This CDR3 is built from 16 residues. The CDR3 sequence is CASSYAGTSGTGELFF. For the CDR3, the DNA is TGTGCCAGCAGTTACGCCGGGACTAGCGGGACCGGGGAGCTGTTTTTT.

This clonotype was seen more than once but under ten times. The J gene is TRBJ2-3, the V gene TRBV20-1; D gene ambiguous. CDR1 and CDR2 from the germline V gene are DFQATT and SNEGSKA (reference sequence). V was shortened by 4 bases and J by 1 base, with 15 bases between the two germline ends. The CDR3 sequence is 15 residues long. CDR3 in amino acids: CSATGLNQGTDTQYF. Here the CDR3 DNA reads TGCAGTGCTACCGGCTTAAATCAGGGCACAGATACGCAGTATTTT.

About this clonotype itself: One end of the junction does not line up with germline, which may come from a read error. This chain joins TRBV20-1 and TRBJ1-1, with no clear D. This CDR3 contains 11 residues. CDR1 and CDR2 (germline): DFQATT, SNEGSKA (reference sequence). This chain's CDR3 is CCASDGRPEAF. The CDR3 region has the DNA TGCTGTGCTTCGGACGGGCGGCCGGAGGCTTTT.

The sample holds a few counts of this clonotype. The chain combines TRBV7-6 with TRBJ2-5, with D perhaps matching TRBD2 (7 bases). Between the trimmed V and J ends, which lost 5 bases and 0 bases, there was a span of 16 bases. In germline, CDR1 is SGHVS, CDR2 FNYEAQ. The CDR3 has 16 amino acids. CDR3 coding DNA: TGTGCCAGCAGCCTTAGGGGGGGGGCCTACCAAGAGACCCAGTACTTC. This encodes CASSLRGGAYQETQYF.

This clonotype was counted a few times. The chain has TRBV20-1 and TRBJ2-3, with D unclear. The CDR3 has 14 amino acids. V lost 0 bases, J lost 2 bases, and 9 bases lay in between. The germline gives CDR1 DFQATT, CDR2 SNEGSKA (reference sequence). DNA for the CDR3: TGCAGTGCTAGAGATGGCACAAACACAGATACGCAGTATTTT. It codes for CSARDGTNTDTQYF.

CDR3 protein: CASSLERTGGYNYGYTF. In nucleotides, the CDR3 is TGCGCCAGCAGCTTGGAGAGGACAGGGGGGTATAACTATGGCTACACCTTC. V gene TRBV5-1 combines with J gene TRBJ1-2, with TRBD1 matching over 10 bases. This CDR3 is built from 17 residues. CDR1 and CDR2 (germline): SGHRS, YFSETQ. The ends lost 0 bases at V and 1 base at J; junction bases unmatched: 6.

This clonotype was recorded a few times. The chain couples TRBV12-3 or TRBV12-4 to TRBJ2-2, with 8 bases matching TRBD2. The CDR3 is 16 residues long. The J segment lost 2 bases and the V segment lost 5 bases, leaving 7 bases of the junction unmatched. The CDR3 sequence: CASSRQAGGNTGELFF. CDR3 coding DNA: TGTGCCAGCAGTCGCCAGGCGGGGGGAAACACCGGGGAGCTGTTTTTT.

The chain joins TRBV12-3 or TRBV12-4 to TRBJ2-7, with 9 bases identical to TRBD2. This CDR3 comprises 16 residues. V trimming: 7 bases; J trimming: 0 bases; junction bases outside the gene matches: 10. DNA for the CDR3: TGTGCCAGCACCCTTAGACTAGCGGAACCCTCCTACGAGCAGTACTTC. Protein: CASTLRLAEPSYEQYF.

This clonotype was observed a handful of times. The DNA of the CDR3 is TGTGCCAGCAGCCGACTCCCGACAGCCAACGCCTACGAGCAGTACTTC. Protein product: CASSRLPTANAYEQYF. The chain recombines TRBV7-9 with TRBJ2-7, with D perhaps TRBD1 (5 bases). Trimming cost V 5 bases and J 2 bases, with 19 bases left between them. The CDR3 sequence is 16 residues long. CDR1 SEHNR and CDR2 FQNEAQ come from the germline V gene (reference sequence).

The CDR3 coding sequence is TGTGCCAGCAGTTTATCGGTCAGGGGGCAGGGCTACACCTTC. It translates to CASSLSVRGQGYTF. The chain combines TRBV27 with TRBJ1-2, with 8 nucleotides matching TRBD1. Germline CDR1 is MNHEY and CDR2 is SMNVEV (reference sequence). The CDR3 consists of 14 residues. The V and J ends lost 0 bases and 8 bases, in that order; junction bases with no gene match: 5.

This clonotype has a handful of counts. The J gene is TRBJ2-2, the V gene TRBV2, with D tentatively TRBD2 (6 bases). The length of the CDR3 is 14 residues. The germline gives CDR1 SNHLY, CDR2 FYNNEI. Trimming took off 8 bases at V and 4 bases at J, with 14 bases between the two ends. CDR3 DNA sequence: TGTGCCAGCCACCGAGGGACTCTCACCGGGGAGCTGTTTTTT. Amino acids: CASHRGTLTGELFF.

V is TRBV20-1 and J is TRBJ2-5, with 8 bases that match TRBD2. Germline trimming cut 3 bases from V and 4 bases from J; bases unmatched to any gene: 7. CDR1 is DFQATT, CDR2 SNEGSKA, per germline (reference sequence). CDR3 length: 14 residues. The CDR3 spells CSARGTSYSETQYF. CDR3 coding DNA: TGCAGTGCTAGGGGGACTAGTTACTCAGAGACCCAGTACTTC.

The chain couples TRBV20-1 to TRBJ1-5; TRBD1 might be the D (6 bases). Germline CDR1 is DFQATT and CDR2 is SNEGSKA (reference sequence). The CDR3 contains 14 residues. V dropped 4 bases and J dropped 1 base, with 11 bases sitting between them. The CDR3 DNA reads as TGCAGTGCTATCCGGGGGCGGAGCAATCAGCCCCAGCATTTT. This gives the protein CSAIRGRSNQPQHF.

The chain couples TRBV20-1 to TRBJ2-5; the D call may be TRBD1 or TRBD2 (6 bases each). CDR1 DFQATT and CDR2 SNEGSKA come from the germline V gene (reference sequence). V was cut by 6 bases and J by 4 bases, with 18 bases left in between. The CDR3 totals 14 residues. This chain's CDR3 is CSAPKLGGRETQYF. The CDR3 DNA follows: TGCAGTGCCCCCAAGCTGGGGGGCCGAGAGACCCAGTACTTC.

The V gene is TRBV11-2, the J gene TRBJ2-7; 10 bases map to TRBD2. Germline values: CDR1 SGHAT, CDR2 FQNNGV. This CDR3 region has 16 residues. Trimming at V came to 1 base and at J to 0 bases, leaving 3 bases not matched to a gene. The CDR3: CASSLVWTSGSYEQYF. CDR3 DNA sequence: TGTGCCAGCAGCTTAGTCTGGACTAGCGGCTCCTACGAGCAGTACTTC.

The rearrangement joins TRBV4-3 to TRBJ2-3; D perhaps matches TRBD2 (6 bases). Germline CDR1 is LGHNA and CDR2 is YSLEER. The CDR3 is 16 residues long. Deletions cut 1 base from V and 1 base from J, with 12 bases between. CDR3 coding DNA: TGCGCCAGCAGCCAAGCCCTAGCGTGGGGCACAGATACGCAGTATTTT. Translation gives CASSQALAWGTDTQYF.

This chain joins TRBV9 and TRBJ1-1; D uncertain. Germline V lookup: CDR1 SGDLS, CDR2 YYNGEE. The CDR3 totals 15 residues. V was cut by 4 bases and J by 0 bases, with 13 bases left in between. CDR3 coding DNA: TGTGCCAGCAGCTCGAGCTCGGCCTTGAACACTGAAGCTTTCTTT. This sequence encodes CASSSSSALNTEAFF.

The chain links TRBV3-1 to TRBJ1-1; D unresolved. The germline gives CDR1 LGHDT, CDR2 YNNKEL (reference sequence). The CDR3 runs 14 residues. V lost 6 bases, J lost 3 bases, and 14 bases lay in between. In nucleotides, the CDR3 is TGTGCCAGCAGACAGAGGGCAAAGGACACTGAAGCTTTCTTT. Translated: CASRQRAKDTEAFF.

This clonotype was counted between two and nine times. The chain links TRBV10-3 to TRBJ1-6, with D hard to call. Between the trimmed V and J ends, which lost 2 bases and 7 bases, there was a span of 12 bases. From germline, CDR1 is ENHRY and CDR2 SYGVKD. The CDR3 is 15 amino acids. CDR3 sequence reads: CAISESGRINSPLHF. CDR3 DNA sequence: TGTGCCATCAGTGAGAGCGGACGGATAAATTCACCCCTCCACTTT.

The chain recombines TRBV20-1 with TRBJ2-1; unclear D gene. Trimming left V 6 bases short and J 0 bases short, with 12 bases between. Germline CDR1 DFQATT, CDR2 SNEGSKA (reference sequence). There are 14 residues in the CDR3. DNA of the CDR3: TGCAGTGCAAGTACCAGAAGCTCCTACAATGAGCAGTTCTTC. Amino acid sequence: CSASTRSSYNEQFF.

The genes are TRBV7-2 and TRBJ2-2; 8 bases are a match to TRBD2. This CDR3 is 16 amino acids long. V was clipped by 5 bases and J by 3 bases; unmatched bases: 8. The germline V gene encodes CDR1 SGHTA and CDR2 FQGNSA. The chain's CDR3 is CASSARTSRYTGELFF. In DNA form, the CDR3 reads TGTGCCAGCAGCGCCCGGACTAGCCGGTACACCGGGGAGCTGTTTTTT.

This clonotype occurred a few times. The V gene is TRBV12-3 or TRBV12-4, the J gene TRBJ2-3; D gene unclear. The V end was cut by 7 bases, the J end by 7 bases, with 12 bases between. The length of the CDR3 is 12 residues. The CDR3 protein is CASTPRGHTQYF. CDR3 bases: TGTGCCAGCACCCCCCGTGGGCATACGCAGTATTTT.

This clonotype was detected only a few times. This sequence joins TRBV9 and TRBJ2-1; D is unresolved. The germline V gene encodes CDR1 SGDLS and CDR2 YYNGEE. Deletions cut 0 bases from V and 10 bases from J, with 5 bases between. The CDR3 is made up of 11 amino acids. The CDR3 sequence is CASSVGLEQFF. DNA for the CDR3: TGTGCCAGCAGCGTAGGACTCGAGCAGTTCTTC. Using reference TRBV9 and TRBJ2-1 for the parts outside the CDR3, the full variable domain is DSGVTQTPKHLITATGQRVTLRCSPRSGDLSVYWYQQSLDQGLQFLIQYYNGEERAKGNILERFSAQQFPDLHSELNLSSLELGDSALYFCASSVGLEQFFGPGTRLTVL.

This chain joins TRBV7-2 and TRBJ2-5; TRBD2 matches 7 bases. The CDR3 is made up of 13 amino acids. V lost 5 bases to trimming and J lost 2 bases; unmatched junction nucleotides: 2. Germline V gene lookup returns CDR1 SGHTA and CDR2 FQGNSA. Here the CDR3 reads CASSRAGQETQYF. CDR3 DNA sequence: TGTGCCAGCAGCCGAGCGGGGCAAGAGACCCAGTACTTC. The full variable domain, completed using reference TRBV7-2 and TRBJ2-5, is GAGVSQSPSNKVTEKGKDVELRCDPISGHTALYWYRQSLGQGLEFLIYFQGNSAPDKSGLPSDRFSAERTGGSVSTLTIQRTQQEDSAVYLCASSRAGQETQYFGPGTRLLVL.

The table lists this clonotype with a few counts. CDR3 sequence: CASSRTLRTGELFF. CDR3 sequence (DNA): TGTGCCAGCAGTCGTACGCTTCGGACCGGGGAGCTGTTTTTT. The rearrangement links TRBV27 to TRBJ2-2; D ambiguous. CDR3 length equals 14 residues. The V gene lost 5 bases and the J gene lost 5 bases, with 12 bases spanning the gap. Germline CDR1 MNHEY, CDR2 SMNVEV (reference sequence).

This chain uses TRBV2 with TRBJ2-7; possibly TRBD2 for D (6 bases). The ends were cut back, 0 bases at V and 3 bases at J, with 15 bases in the middle. The CDR3 is 16 amino acids. The germline gives CDR1 SNHLY, CDR2 FYNNEI. CDR3 bases: TGTGCCAGCAGTGAAGCGAGGGGAGGTTTATTCTACGAGCAGTACTTC. This encodes CASSEARGGLFYEQYF.